The clone carrying this T cell receptor (beta chain) was counted a few times. What it binds is unknown. This entry belongs to a study of blood T cells in healthy people across ages. Study-wide findings and caveats: Any changes in expanded clonotypes were possibly confounded, as donor CMV status remained unknown.

CDR1 SGHRS and CDR2 YFSETQ come from the germline V gene. The CDR3 has 18 residues. The germline V and J ends were trimmed by 0 bases and 3 bases, with 21 bases remaining between them. A sample-barcoded 5' primer and a J-beta primer mix were used in a second PCR of roughly 7 to 11 cycles. Using its own MiXCR run on the 5' RACE reads, TCRdb lists one record per CDR3 protein. Here the sample spans under 1,100,000 distinct CDR3 sequences, less than 25% being singletons. PBMCs numbering at least 6.5 million were isolated per sample. This sample also belongs to another study, concerning T cells of mothers and their children.

V and J are TRBV5-1 and TRBJ2-5, with D possibly TRBD2 on 6 matching bases. This TCR was sampled from a girl aged 2-10 years in good health. The sample consisted of blood. Here the CDR3 DNA reads TGCGCCAGCAGCTTGGCCATGGCGACTAGGGGATTAAAAGAGACCCAGTACTTC. It yields the protein CASSLAMATRGLKETQYF.